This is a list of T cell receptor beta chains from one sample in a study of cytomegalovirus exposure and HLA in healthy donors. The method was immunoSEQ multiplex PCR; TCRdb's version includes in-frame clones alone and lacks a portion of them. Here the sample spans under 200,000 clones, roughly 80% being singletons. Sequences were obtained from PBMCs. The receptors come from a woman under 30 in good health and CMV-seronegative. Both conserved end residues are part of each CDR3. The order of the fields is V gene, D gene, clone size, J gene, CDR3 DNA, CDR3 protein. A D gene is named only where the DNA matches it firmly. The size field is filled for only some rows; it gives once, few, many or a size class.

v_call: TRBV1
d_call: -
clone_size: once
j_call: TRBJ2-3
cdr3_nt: TGCACCAGCAGCCAACCCCCCTACACAGATACGCAGTATTTT
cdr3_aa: CTSSQPPYTDTQYF

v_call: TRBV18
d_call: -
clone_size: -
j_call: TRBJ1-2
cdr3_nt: TGTGCCAGCTCACCATCACCCTACAGGGCTCCCAAATATGGCTACACCTTC
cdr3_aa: CASSPSPYRAPKYGYTF

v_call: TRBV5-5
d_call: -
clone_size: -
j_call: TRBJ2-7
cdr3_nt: TGTGCCAGCAGCTTGACGGACAGCTACGAGCAGTACTTC
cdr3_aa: CASSLTDSYEQYF

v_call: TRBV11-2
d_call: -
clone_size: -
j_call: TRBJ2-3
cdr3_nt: TGTGCCAGCAGCTTTCTAATAGTGGATACGCAGTATTTT
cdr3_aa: CASSFLIVDTQYF

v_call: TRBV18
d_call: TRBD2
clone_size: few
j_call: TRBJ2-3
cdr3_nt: TGTGCCAGCTCACCGACTCGTAGCGGGAGGTCTAGCGATGGTACGCAGTATTTT
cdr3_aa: CASSPTRSGRSSDGTQYF

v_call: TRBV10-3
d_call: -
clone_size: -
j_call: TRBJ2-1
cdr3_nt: TGTGCCATCAGTAGCGAGAGCTCCTACAATGAGCAGTTCTTC
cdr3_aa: CAISSESSYNEQFF

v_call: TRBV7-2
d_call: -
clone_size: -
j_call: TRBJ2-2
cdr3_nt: TGTGCCAGCAGCTTAGAAAACGCGGGCACCGGGGAGCTGTTTTTT
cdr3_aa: CASSLENAGTGELFF

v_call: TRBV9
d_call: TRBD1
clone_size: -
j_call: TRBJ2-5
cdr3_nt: TGTGCCAGCAGCAGGGGGCTAGAGACCCAGTACTTC
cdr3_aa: CASSRGLETQYF

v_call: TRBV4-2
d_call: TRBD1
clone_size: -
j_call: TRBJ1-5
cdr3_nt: TGTGCCAGCAGCCAAGGGACAGGAGACTATAGCAATCAGCCCCAGCATTTT
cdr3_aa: CASSQGTGDYSNQPQHF

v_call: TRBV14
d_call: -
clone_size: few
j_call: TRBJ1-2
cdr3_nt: TGTGCCAGCAGCCAATTGAAGACAGGCCTAACCCTTTCTGCTGGCTACACCTTC
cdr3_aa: CASSQLKTGLTLSAGYTF

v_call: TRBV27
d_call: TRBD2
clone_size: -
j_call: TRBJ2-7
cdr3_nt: TGTGCCAGCAGTTCTAGCGGGAGATACGAGCAGTACTTC
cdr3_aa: CASSSSGRYEQYF

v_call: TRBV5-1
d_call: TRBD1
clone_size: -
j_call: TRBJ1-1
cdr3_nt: TGCGCCAGCAAAGAGACAGGGGCCGGAGCTTTCTTT
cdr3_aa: CASKETGAGAFF

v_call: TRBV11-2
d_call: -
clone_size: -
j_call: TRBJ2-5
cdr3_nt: TGTGCCAGCAGTTACGACAGGTACCAAGAGACCCAGTACTTC
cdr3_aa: CASSYDRYQETQYF

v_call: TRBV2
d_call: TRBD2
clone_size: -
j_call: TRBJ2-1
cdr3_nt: TGTGCCAGCAGTGAATGGGGGACTAGCGGGAGGTTCAATGAGCAGTTCTTC
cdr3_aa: CASSEWGTSGRFNEQFF